The 21 T cell receptor beta chains below all came from one sample that was sequenced in a study of blood T cells in healthy people across ages. Next came a second PCR, run for about 6 to 11 cycles, which used a sample-barcoded 5' primer along with a J-beta primer mix. From the 5' RACE reads, TCRdb called clonotypes with MiXCR, one entry per CDR3 protein. The sample yields about 1.6 million distinct CDR3 sequences, 34% seen once. Sequenced material: blood. These receptors all come from a woman aged 25 to 39 in good health.

At least ten counts were recorded for this clonotype. This chain links TRBV29-1 with TRBJ2-3; D uncertain. CDR3 length equals 12 residues. Trimming stripped 3 bases from V and 4 bases from J, with 8 bases between. In germline, CDR1 is SQVTM, CDR2 ANQGSEA. In DNA, the CDR3 is TGCAGCGTTGAGATTCGACCAGATACGCAGTATTTT. It encodes CSVEIRPDTQYF.

The rearrangement uses TRBV28 and TRBJ2-5; maybe TRBD2 (6 bases). CDR1 and CDR2 (germline): MDHEN, SYDVKM. V shed 6 bases and J shed 4 bases, with 21 bases lying between them. The CDR3 loop spans 16 amino acids. As DNA, the CDR3 is TGTGCCAGCAGACGGTACGGGAGAGGGAGACGAGAGACCCAGTACTTC. It codes for CASRRYGRGRRETQYF.

Many counts were recorded for this clonotype. The genes are TRBV12-3 or TRBV12-4 and TRBJ2-3; D remains ambiguous. This CDR3 contains 13 residues. V was trimmed by 5 bases and J by 1 base, leaving 7 bases between them. This CDR3 is CASSGQGTDTQYF. The CDR3 region has the DNA TGTGCCAGCAGTGGCCAGGGCACAGATACGCAGTATTTT.

The V gene is TRBV7-6, the J gene TRBJ1-2, with 12 bases identical to TRBD1. Germline V gives CDR1 SGHVS, CDR2 FNYEAQ. The CDR3 runs 15 residues. The junction had 5 bases not matched to a gene; V was cut back by 1 base and J by 8 bases. CDR3 sequence: CASSLVAGTGGGYTF. CDR3 bases: TGTGCCAGCAGCTTAGTCGCCGGGACAGGGGGCGGCTACACCTTC.

This clonotype was observed a few times. This chain's CDR3 is CASSRREEQFF. The CDR3 bases are TGTGCCAGCAGCAGGAGAGAGGAGCAGTTCTTC. The chain is built from TRBV13 and TRBJ2-1; D not resolved. The V end was cut by 5 bases, the J end by 10 bases, with 9 bases between. This CDR3 has 11 amino acids. The germline V gene encodes CDR1 PRHDT and CDR2 FYEKMQ (reference sequence).

Notes on this clonotype: At one end the junction does not follow the germline gene, possibly because of a read error. The J gene is TRBJ1-2, the V gene TRBV7-6, with a possible D match to TRBD1 (5 bases). The CDR3 is 14 amino acids. Germline V gene sequence: CDR1 SGHVS, CDR2 FNYEAQ. The CDR3 loop is CVSSRAGKNYGYTF. The CDR3 DNA reads TGTGTCAGCAGCCGAGCAGGGAAAAACTATGGCTACACCTTC.

The V and J genes are TRBV14 and TRBJ1-2; tentatively, D is TRBD1 (5 bases). CDR3 length: 15 amino acids. With 0 bases removed from V and 3 bases from J, the gap between germline ends came to 11 bases. Germline V lookup: CDR1 SGHDN, CDR2 FVKESK. For the CDR3, the DNA is TGTGCCAGCAGCCAAGAGTGGGGCATAGACTATGGCTACACCTTC. Amino acids: CASSQEWGIDYGYTF.

J is TRBJ1-1 and V is TRBV7-2; D is perhaps TRBD1 (6 bases). Per germline, CDR1 SGHTA and CDR2 FQGNSA. This CDR3 region has 13 residues. Trimming removed 4 bases from V and 4 bases from J, with 10 bases in between. CDR3 in DNA: TGTGCCAGCAGCTATAAGGGGGGCACTGAAGCTTTCTTT. Residues: CASSYKGGTEAFF.

CDR3 in DNA: TGCGCCAGCAGCTCAGGGGAACCAGGGGCCAACGTCCTGACTTTC. Translation gives CASSSGEPGANVLTF. V usage is TRBV5-1 and J usage is TRBJ2-6; possible D gene TRBD1, 6 bases. Looked up from germline, CDR1 is SGHRS and CDR2 is YFSETQ. The CDR3 is 15 amino acids. V dropped 3 bases and J dropped 4 bases, with 11 bases sitting between them.

With respect to this clonotype: One end of the junction does not line up with germline, which may come from a read error. This chain connects TRBV5-1 to TRBJ1-6; the D is unclear. This CDR3 comprises 13 residues. Germline V gives CDR1 SGHRS, CDR2 YFSETQ. The CDR3 nucleotides are TGCGCCAGCAAGGGAAAACAGAATTTACCCCTCCACTTT. It yields the protein CASKGKQNLPLHF. Full variable domain (outside the CDR3, taken from reference TRBV5-1 and TRBJ1-6): KAGVTQTPRYLIKTRGQQVTLSCSPISGHRSVSWYQQTPGQGLQFLFEYFSETQRNKGNFPGRFSGRQFSNSRSEMNVSTLELGDSALYLCASKGKQNLPLHFGNGTRLTVT.

CDR3 sequence reads: CASSPGPGDGYEQYF. In DNA form, the CDR3 reads TGTGCCAGCAGCCCTGGACCTGGGGACGGCTACGAGCAGTACTTC. This rearrangement joins TRBV3-1 to TRBJ2-7; either TRBD1 or TRBD2 may fit D (5 bases each). Per germline, CDR1 LGHDT and CDR2 YNNKEL (reference sequence). The length of the CDR3 is 15 residues. With 4 bases removed from V and 3 bases from J, the gap between germline ends came to 16 bases.

A few counts support this clonotype. A much larger clone differs by one base, so this may be a read error. The V call is TRBV2, the J call TRBJ1-1; D gene uncertain. V was cut by 2 bases and J by 0 bases, with 4 bases left in between. Germline V gives CDR1 SNHLY, CDR2 FYNNEI. The CDR3 totals 13 residues. The CDR3 is CASSERVNTEAFF. CDR3 coding DNA: TGTGCCAGCAGTGAAAGGGTGAACACTGAAGCTTTCTTT.

The rearrangement joins TRBV27 to TRBJ2-3; perhaps TRBD2 as D (6 bases). Trimming removed 0 bases at V and 1 base at J, with 14 bases between. Germline lookup yields CDR1 MNHEY and CDR2 SMNVEV (reference sequence). This CDR3 comprises 17 residues. CDR3 coding DNA: TGTGCCAGCAGTTTATCTGGCGGGGCCCTGGGCACAGATACGCAGTATTTT. This sequence encodes CASSLSGGALGTDTQYF.

This clonotype has a count of ten or more. The rearrangement joins TRBV10-3 to TRBJ2-1; no reliable D call. CDR3 length equals 12 residues. Germline V gives CDR1 ENHRY, CDR2 SYGVKD. V lost 6 bases and J 8 bases, leaving 11 bases between the germline ends. CDR3 sequence: CAISEDGDEQFF. In nucleotides, the CDR3 is TGTGCCATCAGCGAGGACGGAGATGAGCAGTTCTTC.

The rearrangement joins TRBV5-1 to TRBJ2-2, with D maybe TRBD1 (6 bases). This CDR3 is 15 amino acids long. Germline CDR1 and CDR2: SGHRS and YFSETQ. Deletions cut 2 bases from V and 6 bases from J, with 14 bases between. The CDR3 DNA sequence: TGCGCCAGCAGCTTCGCAGGGGTCGGAGCCGGGGAGCTGTTTTTT. Translation: CASSFAGVGAGELFF. Full variable domain (rest looked up from reference TRBV5-1 and TRBJ2-2): KAGVTQTPRYLIKTRGQQVTLSCSPISGHRSVSWYQQTPGQGLQFLFEYFSETQRNKGNFPGRFSGRQFSNSRSEMNVSTLELGDSALYLCASSFAGVGAGELFFGEGSRLTVL.

In its sample, this clonotype was seen many times. This sequence joins TRBV7-3 and TRBJ2-7; 9 bases match TRBD2. V shed 5 bases and J 1 base; nucleotides not matched to a gene: 6. Germline V gives CDR1 SGHTA, CDR2 FQGTGA. This CDR3 contains 15 residues. The CDR3 loop reads CASSTAGGTSYEQYF. The CDR3 DNA sequence: TGTGCCAGCAGCACCGCGGGGGGGACTTCCTACGAGCAGTACTTC.

This clonotype was seen a handful of times. V is TRBV7-9 and J is TRBJ2-7, with a weak D call TRBD1 (6 bases). The J call may not be correct, given that the DNA end is closer to TRBJ2-5. The CDR3 contains 17 residues. The germline gives CDR1 SEHNR, CDR2 FQNEAQ (reference sequence). For the CDR3, the DNA is TGTGCCAGCAGCTTAGCGCTGTCAGGGGCTGGGGAAGAGACCCAGTACTTC. It is translated as CASSLALSGAGEETQYF.

As for this clonotype: Just one base apart from a much larger clone, this may be a read error. The chain uses TRBV29-1 and TRBJ2-4; D is perhaps TRBD1 (6 bases). The end of the DNA aligns better with TRBJ2-5, so the J call may be wrong. The CDR3 loop spans 13 amino acids. Germline V gene data show CDR1 as SQVTM and CDR2 as ANQGSEA. CDR3 bases: TGCAGCGTTGGGGCAGGGGCGCTGGAGACCCAGTACTTC. The encoded protein is CSVGAGALETQYF.

This clonotype turned up a few times. CDR3 nucleotide sequence: TGCGCCAGCAGCTTGTTTCTAGCGGGGGAAGAGACCCAGTACTTC. Protein: CASSLFLAGEETQYF. V and J are TRBV5-1 and TRBJ2-5; 10 bases fit TRBD2. The junction had 3 bases not matched to a gene; V was cut back by 1 base and J by 3 bases. This CDR3 is built from 15 residues. Germline CDR1 SGHRS, CDR2 YFSETQ.

The chain carries TRBV7-9 and TRBJ2-1, with unresolved D. Trimming took 5 bases from V and 7 from J, leaving 18 bases between them. The CDR3 covers 15 residues. Germline CDR1 SEHNR, CDR2 FQNEAQ (reference sequence). CDR3 DNA: TGTGCCAGCAGCAAGGTCCTGGGCAGGCAGAATGAGCAGTTCTTC. The encoded protein is CASSKVLGRQNEQFF.

This clonotype was counted ten times or more. The rearrangement uses TRBV29-1 and TRBJ2-7, with TRBD1 matching over 7 bases. The CDR3 runs to 14 residues. Trimming took 4 bases from V and 2 from J; bases not matched to a gene: 8. The germline V gene has CDR1 SQVTM and CDR2 ANQGSEA. In DNA form, the CDR3 reads TGCAGCGTTGCTACTACCGGGACAGCCTACGAGCAGTACTTC. It translates to CSVATTGTAYEQYF.